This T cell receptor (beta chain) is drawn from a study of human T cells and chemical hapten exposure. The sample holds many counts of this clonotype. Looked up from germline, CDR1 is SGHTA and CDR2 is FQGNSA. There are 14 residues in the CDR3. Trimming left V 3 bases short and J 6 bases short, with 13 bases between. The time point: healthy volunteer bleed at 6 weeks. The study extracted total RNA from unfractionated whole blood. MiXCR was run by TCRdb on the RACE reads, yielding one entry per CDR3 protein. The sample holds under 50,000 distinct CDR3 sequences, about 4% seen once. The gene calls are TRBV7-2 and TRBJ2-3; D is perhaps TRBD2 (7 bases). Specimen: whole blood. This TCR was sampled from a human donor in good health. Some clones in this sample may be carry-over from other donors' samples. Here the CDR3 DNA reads TGTGCCAGCAGCTTTGGGGGGGCCGAGGATACGCAGTATTTT. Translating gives CASSFGGAEDTQYF.